This TCR beta chain was documented in a study of human T cells and chemical hapten exposure. Study-wide results and caveats: Donor immune responses may differ from healthy people's, since all donors had alopecia.

This clonotype was observed at least ten times. Its specificity is unknown. From germline, CDR1 is DFQATT and CDR2 SNEGSKA (reference sequence). The CDR3 is made up of 16 amino acids. Between the trimmed V and J ends, which lost 1 base and 5 bases, there was a span of 19 bases. The sample's time point: patch test 2, 6 weeks after DPC sensitization. Noted treatment: therapeutic diphenylcyclopropenone sensitization with weekly scalp DPC. Per the original data handling: The median was roughly 100,000 TCRs per sample, ranging 23,224 to 690,600. TCRdb independently ran MiXCR on the RACE reads; one entry per CDR3 protein. The V and J calls were not made by the authors but by TCRdb's processing. The sample carries under 100,000 distinct CDR3 sequences, approximately 10% recorded once.

The chain joins TRBV20-1 to TRBJ2-3; tentative D call: TRBD2 (6 bases). This sequence originates from a young woman with alopecia areata. Some clones in this sample may be carry-over from other donors' samples. The sequenced sample was whole blood, obtained in connection with sensitization to the hapten diphenylcyclopropenone (DPC). CDR3 in DNA: TGCAGTGCTAGAGGCTCCCGACTAGGGTTTTTAGATACGCAGTATTTT. Its protein is CSARGSRLGFLDTQYF.